What follows describes a single T cell receptor beta chain. This sample is part of a study of blood T cell repertoires in COVID-19. Under the authors' procedure: Estimated nucleated cell counts came from reference gene primer amplification. Sequencing was performed with immunoSEQ multiplex PCR; in TCRdb, only in-frame clones are kept and a portion is missing. That table supplies the V and J calls and clone size; D and trimming were determined from the DNA. Altogether approximately 210,000 clones are present, 84% being singletons, with the ten largest covering approximately 8%. Germline V gene sequence: CDR1 MNHEY, CDR2 SVGEGT. Trimming took 5 bases from V and 6 from J, leaving 25 bases between them. The CDR3 consists of 17 residues.

The chain links TRBV6-2 or TRBV6-3 to TRBJ1-2; perhaps TRBD1 as D (6 bases). Material: peripheral blood. The TCR was taken from a woman aged 45-60 years with active or convalescent COVID-19. The CDR3 protein is CASSILPRRTADHGYTF. In DNA, the CDR3 is TGTGCCAGCAGTATCCTTCCGCGCCGGACAGCGGATCATGGCTACACCTTC.